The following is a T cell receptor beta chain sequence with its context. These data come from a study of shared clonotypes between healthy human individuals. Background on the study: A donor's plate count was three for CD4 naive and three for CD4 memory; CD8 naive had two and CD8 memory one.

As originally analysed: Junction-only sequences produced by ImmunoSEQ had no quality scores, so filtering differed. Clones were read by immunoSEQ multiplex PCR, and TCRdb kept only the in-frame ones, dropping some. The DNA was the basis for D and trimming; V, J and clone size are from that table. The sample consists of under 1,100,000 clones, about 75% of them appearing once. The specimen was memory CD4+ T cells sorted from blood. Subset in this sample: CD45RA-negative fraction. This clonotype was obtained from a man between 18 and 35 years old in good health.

CDR3 protein: CASSLFGTNEQYF. In DNA, the CDR3 is TGTGCCAGCAGCTTATTTGGGACTAACGAGCAGTACTTC. This chain links TRBV7-9 with TRBJ2-7, with 7 positions matching TRBD2. The length of the CDR3 is 13 residues. Unmatched junction bases numbered 3, after V lost 2 bases and J lost 5 bases. In germline, CDR1 is SEHNR, CDR2 FQNEAQ (reference sequence).